This T cell receptor (beta chain) emerged from a study of OX40 agonist ivuxolimab in advanced cancers. Sequencing was performed with immunoSEQ multiplex PCR; in TCRdb, only in-frame clones are kept and a portion is missing. The repertoire includes about 73,000 clones, 85% of them detected once, and roughly 0.62% sits in the top ten. Trimming removed 6 bases from V and 0 bases from J, with 5 bases in between. Germline V gene lookup returns CDR1 SGHAT and CDR2 FQNNGV. The CDR3 contains 12 residues. The receptor was derived from an adult with an advanced solid tumor such as melanoma, head and neck, liver or kidney cancer. Source: CD4+ or CD8+ T cells sorted from blood, taken in a trial of the OX40 agonist ivuxolimab. The chain uses TRBV11-2 and TRBJ2-5; D ambiguous. The CDR3 sequence is CASSPYQETQYF. The CDR3 DNA reads TGTGCCAGCAGTCCGTACCAAGAGACCCAGTACTTC.